The 27 T cell receptor beta chains below were found in one sample sequenced in a study of cytomegalovirus exposure and HLA in healthy donors. With 60 Vbeta and 13 Jbeta primers, the PCR was carried out. This table comes from immunoSEQ multiplex PCR, and its TCRdb copy is limited to in-frame clones, with some not included. The table shows about 140,000 clones, with roughly three quarters occurring only once. Sequenced: PBMCs. These receptors came from a woman aged 45-65 years in good health and CMV-seronegative.

V is TRBV15 and J is TRBJ1-1; the D gene is possibly TRBD1 (6 bases). CDR3 length: 13 residues. The V end lost 5 bases, the J end lost 7 bases, and 14 bases lay between the germline ends. Germline loops: CDR1 LNHNV, CDR2 YYDKDF (reference sequence). The CDR3 DNA is TGTGCCACCAGCCCCTACAGGGCGAATGAAGCTTTCTTT. This encodes CATSPYRANEAFF.

The chain uses TRBV5-1 and TRBJ1-1; tentative D call: TRBD1 (5 bases). CDR1 is SGHRS and CDR2 is YFSETQ in the germline V gene. V dropped 7 bases and J dropped 2 bases, with 9 bases sitting between them. This CDR3 region has 12 residues. The CDR3 here is CASRRVNTEAFF. As DNA, the CDR3 is TGCGCCAGCCGCAGGGTTAACACTGAAGCTTTCTTT.

V gene TRBV7-2 combines with J gene TRBJ2-7, with TRBD1 matching over 8 bases. The germline V gene encodes CDR1 SGHTA and CDR2 FQGNSA. The junction had 7 bases not matched to a gene; V was cut back by 6 bases and J by 3 bases. There are 14 residues in the CDR3. The CDR3, as DNA: TGTGCCAGCAGACGGACGACAGGGGTCTACGAGCAGTACTTC. It yields the protein CASRRTTGVYEQYF.

In DNA, the CDR3 is TGTGCCAGCAGTGAAGTGACAGCCAACACTGAAGCTTTCTTT. It encodes CASSEVTANTEAFF. The V call is TRBV6-1, the J call TRBJ1-1; D possibly corresponds to TRBD1 (5 bases). CDR3 length: 14 amino acids. The germline gives CDR1 MNHNS, CDR2 SASEGT. V was shortened by 1 base and J by 2 bases, with 8 bases between the two germline ends.

The chain is built from TRBV10-3 and TRBJ2-2, with TRBD1 matching over 10 bases. Germline values: CDR1 ENHRY, CDR2 SYGVKD. The CDR3 totals 15 residues. The V gene end was trimmed by 6 bases and the J gene end by 3 bases; junction bases not matched to a gene: 4. In DNA form, the CDR3 reads TGTGCCATCAGATCCGGGACAGGGGACACCGGGGAGCTGTTTTTT. This codes for CAIRSGTGDTGELFF.

This chain's CDR3 is CASSQITGTLLDTQYF. The DNA of the CDR3 is TGCGCCAGCAGCCAAATAACAGGGACCCTTCTTGATACGCAGTATTTT. The chain uses TRBV4-3 and TRBJ2-3; D may be TRBD1 (6 bases). Germline CDR1 and CDR2: LGHNA and YSLEER. This CDR3 has 16 residues. V shed 2 bases and J shed 6 bases, with 18 bases lying between them.

V usage is TRBV7-9 and J usage is TRBJ1-5, with unresolved D. This CDR3 is 12 amino acids long. V lost 3 bases and J lost 5, with 5 bases in between. Per germline, CDR1 SEHNR and CDR2 FQNEAQ (reference sequence). The CDR3 sequence: CASSFNDQPQHF. The CDR3 DNA reads TGTGCCAGCAGCTTTAATGATCAGCCCCAGCATTTT. Based on the CDR3 plus reference TRBV7-9 and TRBJ1-5, the full variable domain is DTGVSQNPRHKITKRGQNVTFRCDPISEHNRLYWYRQTLGQGPEFLTYFQNEAQLEKSRLLSDRFSAERPKGSFSTLEIQRTEQGDSAMYLCASSFNDQPQHFGDGTRLSIL.

This clone has just a few counts. V and J are TRBV6-1 and TRBJ2-7; TRBD1 agrees at 11 bases. Germline CDR1 reads MNHNS; CDR2 reads SASEGT. The CDR3 consists of 14 residues. Germline trimming cut 10 bases from V and 5 bases from J; bases unmatched to any gene: 10. The CDR3 protein is CATSPGTGGHEQYF. For the CDR3, the DNA is TGTGCCACCTCCCCCGGGACAGGGGGACACGAGCAGTACTTC.

The rearrangement uses TRBV2 and TRBJ1-4; perhaps TRBD1 as D (6 bases). The CDR3 length is 16 residues. In germline, CDR1 is SNHLY, CDR2 FYNNEI. Trimming removed 5 bases from V and 3 bases from J, with 16 bases in between. The CDR3 is CASSNSRGGPNEKLFF. The CDR3 nucleotides are TGTGCCAGCAGTAACTCGAGGGGGGGTCCTAATGAAAAACTGTTTTTT. Filled out from reference TRBV2 and TRBJ1-4, the complete variable domain reads EPEVTQTPSHQVTQMGQEVILRCVPISNHLYFYWYRQILGQKVEFLVSFYNNEISEKSEIFDDQFSVERPDGSNFTLKIRSTKLEDSAMYFCASSNSRGGPNEKLFFGSGTQLSVL.

The chain is built from TRBV10-3 and TRBJ1-5; D is undetermined. V was clipped by 10 bases and J by 3 bases, with 13 bases between them. Germline V gives CDR1 ENHRY, CDR2 SYGVKD. CDR3 size: 13 residues. In DNA form, the CDR3 reads TGTGCCACCTACCGGGGTGACAATCAGCCCCAGCATTTT. It translates to CATYRGDNQPQHF.

This clone came up a few times. This chain links TRBV4-2 with TRBJ1-5; the D is unclear. Germline CDR1 reads LGHNA; CDR2 reads YNFKEQ. Deletions cut 0 bases from V and 5 bases from J, with 11 bases between. This CDR3 is 15 amino acids long. As DNA, the CDR3 is TGTGCCAGCAGCCAAGAGCGGGGAAATCATCAGCCCCAGCATTTT. Residues: CASSQERGNHQPQHF.

The rearrangement uses TRBV27 and TRBJ1-4, with 7 bases matching TRBD1. The CDR3 runs 14 residues. Germline CDR1 and CDR2: MNHEY and SMNVEV (reference sequence). Trimming took 4 bases from V and 8 from J; bases not matched to a gene: 7. The CDR3 is CASSSGDSAEKLFF. The CDR3 nucleotides read TGTGCCAGCAGTTCCGGGGACAGCGCCGAAAAACTGTTTTTT.

The gene calls are TRBV7-6 and TRBJ2-2; D uncertain. CDR1 SGHVS and CDR2 FNYEAQ come from the germline V gene. CDR3 length equals 12 residues. The V gene lost 5 bases and the J gene lost 5 bases, with 6 bases spanning the gap. CDR3 loop: CASSRDTGELFF. Written as DNA, the CDR3 is TGTGCCAGCAGCAGAGATACCGGGGAGCTGTTTTTT. Together with reference TRBV7-6 and TRBJ2-2, the CDR3 gives the full variable domain: GAGVSQSPRYKVTKRGQDVALRCDPISGHVSLYWYRQALGQGPEFLTYFNYEAQQDKSGLPNDRFSAERPEGSISTLTIQRTEQRDSAMYRCASSRDTGELFFGEGSRLTVL.

The chain combines TRBV19 with TRBJ2-7; D may be TRBD2 (5 bases). Per the germline V gene, CDR1 is LNHDA and CDR2 is SQIVND (reference sequence). The CDR3 runs 13 residues. Trimming took off 4 bases at V and 3 bases at J, with 10 bases between the two ends. The CDR3 nucleotides read TGTGCCAGTAGTAGGGAGACGAACTACGAGCAGTACTTC. It yields the protein CASSRETNYEQYF. Full variable domain (rest looked up from reference TRBV19 and TRBJ2-7): DGGITQSPKYLFRKEGQNVTLSCEQNLNHDAMYWYRQDPGQGLRLIYYSQIVNDFQKGDIAEGYSVSREKKESFPLTVTSAQKNPTAFYLCASSRETNYEQYFGPGTRLTVT.

The CDR3 is CASSRTSGGNEQFF. The DNA for the CDR3 is TGTGCCAGCAGCAGGACTAGCGGGGGGAATGAGCAGTTCTTC. V is TRBV2 and J is TRBJ2-1; TRBD2 aligns across 14 bases. J gave up 7 bases and V 6 bases, and 2 bases lay outside the gene matches. The CDR3 has 14 amino acids. Germline assignment: CDR1 SNHLY and CDR2 FYNNEI.

V is TRBV4-2 and J is TRBJ2-3, with D perhaps TRBD2 (5 bases). The V gene's germline CDR1 is LGHNA and CDR2 YNFKEQ. The CDR3 totals 14 residues. The V gene lost 1 base and the J gene lost 6 bases, with 11 bases spanning the gap. The CDR3 protein is CASSQVAGGDTQYF. The CDR3 nucleotides are TGTGCCAGCAGCCAAGTGGCGGGCGGCGATACGCAGTATTTT.

The J gene is TRBJ1-6, the V gene TRBV4-1, with D possibly matching TRBD1 (6 bases). V shed 5 bases and J shed 9 bases, with 14 bases lying between them. The CDR3 sequence is 14 residues long. Looked up from germline, CDR1 is MGHRA and CDR2 is YSYEKL. The CDR3 sequence: CASSAIGGSSPLHF. DNA of the CDR3: TGCGCCAGCAGCGCGATAGGGGGAAGTTCACCCCTCCACTTT.

There are a few counts of this clone. The genes are TRBV6-6 and TRBJ2-1; 10 bases are a match to TRBD2. Trimming removed 6 bases from V and 9 bases from J; junction bases left unmatched: 8. The CDR3 covers 14 residues. CDR1 and CDR2 from the germline V gene are MNHNY and SVGAGI (reference sequence). CDR3 sequence: CASREGLAAGEQFF. The CDR3 bases are TGTGCCAGCAGGGAAGGACTAGCGGCCGGTGAGCAGTTCTTC.

V is TRBV11-2 and J is TRBJ2-7; 7 positions agree with TRBD2. This CDR3 region has 14 residues. The germline gives CDR1 SGHAT, CDR2 FQNNGV. V lost 6 bases to trimming and J lost 7 bases; unmatched junction nucleotides: 12. CDR3 in amino acids: CASRRSGTGGEQYF. The CDR3 DNA reads as TGTGCCAGCAGGCGAAGCGGGACTGGAGGTGAGCAGTACTTC.

This chain joins TRBV4-2 and TRBJ2-3; no reliable D call. Deletions cut 3 bases from V and 4 bases from J, with 8 bases between. CDR3 length: 13 residues. CDR1 is LGHNA and CDR2 is YNFKEQ in the germline V gene. This chain's CDR3 is CASSQQVPDTQYF. The CDR3 bases are TGTGCCAGCAGCCAGCAGGTACCAGATACGCAGTATTTT.

In this sample, this clone turned up once. The chain uses TRBV15 and TRBJ2-7; TRBD2 aligns across 8 bases. The CDR3 spans 16 residues. V shed 3 bases, J shed 3 bases, and the junction held 10 bases outside the gene matches. In germline, CDR1 is LNHNV, CDR2 YYDKDF (reference sequence). CDR3: CATSSFLAGGLYEQYF. The DNA of the CDR3 is TGTGCCACCAGCAGTTTTTTGGCGGGGGGCCTCTACGAGCAGTACTTC.

The rearrangement joins TRBV10-3 to TRBJ1-1; the match to TRBD1 covers 8 bases. CDR3 length equals 14 residues. The germline V gene encodes CDR1 ENHRY and CDR2 SYGVKD. Trimming at V came to 8 bases and at J to 4 bases, leaving 9 bases not matched to a gene. The CDR3 is CAIGADRGSTEAFF. DNA for the CDR3: TGTGCCATCGGGGCCGACAGGGGCAGCACTGAAGCTTTCTTT.

The gene calls are TRBV30 and TRBJ2-5, with unresolved D. The CDR3 covers 11 residues. V was cut by 6 bases and J by 11 bases, with 16 bases left in between. Germline V gives CDR1 GTSNPN, CDR2 SVGIG (reference sequence). As DNA, the CDR3 is TGTGCCTGCGTCGGTTTGAGTGAGCAGTACTTC. Protein: CACVGLSEQYF.

The chain has TRBV15 and TRBJ1-1; 10 bases line up with TRBD1. The CDR3 totals 14 residues. Germline CDR1 reads LNHNV; CDR2 reads YYDKDF (reference sequence). The junction had 4 bases not matched to a gene; V was cut back by 3 bases and J by 6 bases. CDR3 nucleotide sequence: TGTGCCACCAGCAGGGACAGGGGGATCGCTGAAGCTTTCTTT. This sequence encodes CATSRDRGIAEAFF.

This clone was observed a single time. The chain links TRBV4-3 to TRBJ1-1; D is ambiguous. V was clipped by 1 base and J by 7 bases, with 19 bases between them. The CDR3 runs to 16 residues. Germline-derived CDR1 and CDR2 are LGHNA and YSLEER. CDR3 in amino acids: CASSQAHPREALEAFF. The DNA of the CDR3 is TGCGCCAGCAGCCAAGCCCACCCGAGAGAGGCCCTTGAAGCTTTCTTT.

The gene calls are TRBV4-2 and TRBJ2-1; D unresolved. Deletions cut 0 bases from V and 0 bases from J, with 6 bases between. Looked up from germline, CDR1 is LGHNA and CDR2 is YNFKEQ. The length of the CDR3 is 15 residues. CDR3 bases: TGTGCCAGCAGCCAAGACCACGGCTCCTACAATGAGCAGTTCTTC. Translation: CASSQDHGSYNEQFF.

The chain couples TRBV6-1 to TRBJ1-5; 7 nucleotides match TRBD1. Germline V gives CDR1 MNHNS, CDR2 SASEGT. CDR3 size: 14 residues. V lost 6 bases to trimming and J lost 3 bases; unmatched junction nucleotides: 5. This CDR3 is CASRTGIANQPQHF. CDR3 bases: TGTGCCAGCAGGACAGGGATCGCCAATCAGCCCCAGCATTTT.